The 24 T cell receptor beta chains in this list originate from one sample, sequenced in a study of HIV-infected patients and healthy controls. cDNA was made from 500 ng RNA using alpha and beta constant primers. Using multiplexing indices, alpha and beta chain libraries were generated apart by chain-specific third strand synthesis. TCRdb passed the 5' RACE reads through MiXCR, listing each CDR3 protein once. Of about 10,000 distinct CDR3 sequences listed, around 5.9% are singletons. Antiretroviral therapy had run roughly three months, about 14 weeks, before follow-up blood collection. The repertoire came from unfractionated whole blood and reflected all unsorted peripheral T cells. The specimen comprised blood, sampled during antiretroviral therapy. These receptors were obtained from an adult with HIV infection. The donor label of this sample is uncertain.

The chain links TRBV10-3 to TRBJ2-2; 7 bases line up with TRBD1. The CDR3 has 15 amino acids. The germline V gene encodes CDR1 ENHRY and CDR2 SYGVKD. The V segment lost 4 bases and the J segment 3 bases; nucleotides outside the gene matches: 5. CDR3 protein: CAISGTGQDTGELFF. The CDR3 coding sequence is TGTGCCATCAGTGGAACCGGACAGGACACCGGGGAGCTGTTTTTT.

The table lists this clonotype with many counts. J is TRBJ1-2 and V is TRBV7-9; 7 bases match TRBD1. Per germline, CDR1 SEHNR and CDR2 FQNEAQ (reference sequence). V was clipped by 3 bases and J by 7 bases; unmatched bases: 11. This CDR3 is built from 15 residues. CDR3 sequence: CASSFGGYRGGGYTF. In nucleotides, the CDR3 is TGTGCCAGCAGCTTCGGGGGATACAGGGGAGGTGGCTACACCTTC.

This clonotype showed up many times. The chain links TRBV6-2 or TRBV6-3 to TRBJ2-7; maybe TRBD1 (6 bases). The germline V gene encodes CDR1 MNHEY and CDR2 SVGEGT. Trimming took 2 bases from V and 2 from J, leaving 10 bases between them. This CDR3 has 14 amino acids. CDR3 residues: CASSYTAGAYEQYF. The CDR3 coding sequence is TGTGCCAGCAGTTACACCGCAGGGGCCTACGAGCAGTACTTC.

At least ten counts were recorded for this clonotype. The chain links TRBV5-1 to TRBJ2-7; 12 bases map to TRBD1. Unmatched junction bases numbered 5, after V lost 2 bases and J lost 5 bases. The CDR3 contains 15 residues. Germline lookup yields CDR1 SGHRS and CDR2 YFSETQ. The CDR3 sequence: CASSFGGTGGDEQYF. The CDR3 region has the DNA TGCGCCAGCAGCTTTGGGGGGACAGGGGGCGACGAGCAGTACTTC.

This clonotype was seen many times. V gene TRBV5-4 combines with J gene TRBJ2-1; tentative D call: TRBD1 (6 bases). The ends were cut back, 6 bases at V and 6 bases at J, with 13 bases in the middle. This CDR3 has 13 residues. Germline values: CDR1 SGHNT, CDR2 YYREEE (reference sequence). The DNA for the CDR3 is TGTGCCAGCAACTCGGGACATAGCAATGAGCAGTTCTTC. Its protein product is CASNSGHSNEQFF.

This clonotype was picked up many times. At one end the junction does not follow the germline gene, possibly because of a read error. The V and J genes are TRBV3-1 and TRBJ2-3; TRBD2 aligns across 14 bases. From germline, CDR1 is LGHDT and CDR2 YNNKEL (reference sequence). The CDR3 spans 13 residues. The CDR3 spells CASSQEGLAGVNF. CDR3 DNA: TGTGCCAGCAGCCAAGAGGGACTAGCGGGGGTGAATTTT.

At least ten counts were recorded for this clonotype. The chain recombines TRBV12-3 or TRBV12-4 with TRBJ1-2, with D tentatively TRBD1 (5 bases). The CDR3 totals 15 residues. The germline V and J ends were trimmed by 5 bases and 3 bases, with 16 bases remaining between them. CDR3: CASSPAGGGDYGYTF. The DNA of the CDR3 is TGTGCCAGCAGTCCCGCGGGGGGAGGAGACTATGGCTACACCTTC.

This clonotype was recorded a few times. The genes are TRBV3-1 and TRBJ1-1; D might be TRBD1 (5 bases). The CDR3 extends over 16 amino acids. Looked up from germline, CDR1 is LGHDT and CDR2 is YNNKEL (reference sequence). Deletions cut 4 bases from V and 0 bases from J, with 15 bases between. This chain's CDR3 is CASSPWGTQLNTEAFF. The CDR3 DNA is TGTGCCAGCAGCCCTTGGGGGACTCAACTGAACACTGAAGCTTTCTTT.

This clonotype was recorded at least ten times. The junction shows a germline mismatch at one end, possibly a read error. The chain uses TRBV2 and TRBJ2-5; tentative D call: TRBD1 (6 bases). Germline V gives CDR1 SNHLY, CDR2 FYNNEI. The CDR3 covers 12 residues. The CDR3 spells CAGRGSQETQYF. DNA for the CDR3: TGTGCCGGCAGGGGTTCGCAAGAGACCCAGTACTTC.

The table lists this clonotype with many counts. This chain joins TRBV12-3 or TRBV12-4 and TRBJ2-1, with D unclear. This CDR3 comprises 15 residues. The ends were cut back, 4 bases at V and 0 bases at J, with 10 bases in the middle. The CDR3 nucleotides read TGTGCCAGCAGTTCCTCCTTCGGCTCCTACAATGAGCAGTTCTTC. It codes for CASSSSFGSYNEQFF.

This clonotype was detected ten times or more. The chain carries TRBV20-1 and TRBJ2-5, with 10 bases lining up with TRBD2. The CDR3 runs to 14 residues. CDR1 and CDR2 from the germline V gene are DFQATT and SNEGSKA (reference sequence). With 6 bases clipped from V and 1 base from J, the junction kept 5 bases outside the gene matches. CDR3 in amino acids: CSALAGGSQETQYF. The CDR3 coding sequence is TGCAGTGCCTTAGCGGGGGGTTCCCAAGAGACCCAGTACTTC.

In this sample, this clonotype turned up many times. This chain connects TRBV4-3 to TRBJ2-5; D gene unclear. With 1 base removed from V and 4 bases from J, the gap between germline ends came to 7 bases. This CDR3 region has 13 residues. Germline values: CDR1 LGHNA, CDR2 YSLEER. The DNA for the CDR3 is TGCGCCAGCAGCCAAGCTGTGGGAGAGACCCAGTACTTC. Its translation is CASSQAVGETQYF.

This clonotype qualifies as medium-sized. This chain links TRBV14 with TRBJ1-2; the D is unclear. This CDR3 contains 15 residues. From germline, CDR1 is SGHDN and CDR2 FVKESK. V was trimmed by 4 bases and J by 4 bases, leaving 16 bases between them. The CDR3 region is CASSLAGSSFYGYTF. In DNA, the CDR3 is TGTGCCAGCAGCCTGGCCGGGTCTAGCTTCTATGGCTACACCTTC.

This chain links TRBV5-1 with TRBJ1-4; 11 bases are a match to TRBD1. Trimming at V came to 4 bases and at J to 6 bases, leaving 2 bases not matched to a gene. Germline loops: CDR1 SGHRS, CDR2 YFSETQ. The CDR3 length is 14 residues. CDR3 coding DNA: TGCGCCAGCAGCCTGGGACAGGGGGATGAAAAACTGTTTTTT. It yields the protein CASSLGQGDEKLFF. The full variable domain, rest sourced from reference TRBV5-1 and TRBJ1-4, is KAGVTQTPRYLIKTRGQQVTLSCSPISGHRSVSWYQQTPGQGLQFLFEYFSETQRNKGNFPGRFSGRQFSNSRSEMNVSTLELGDSALYLCASSLGQGDEKLFFGSGTQLSVL.

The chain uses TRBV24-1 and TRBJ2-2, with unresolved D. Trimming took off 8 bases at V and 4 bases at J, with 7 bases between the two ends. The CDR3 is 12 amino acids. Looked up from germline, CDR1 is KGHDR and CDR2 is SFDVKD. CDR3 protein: CATMVATGELFF. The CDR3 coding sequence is TGTGCCACCATGGTAGCCACCGGGGAGCTGTTTTTT.

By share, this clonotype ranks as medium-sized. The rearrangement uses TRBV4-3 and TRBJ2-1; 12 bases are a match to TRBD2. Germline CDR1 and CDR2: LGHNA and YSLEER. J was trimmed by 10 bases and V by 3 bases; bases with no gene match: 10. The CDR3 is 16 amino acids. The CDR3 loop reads CASSHDGLAGYFEQFF. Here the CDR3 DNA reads TGCGCCAGCAGCCACGACGGACTAGCGGGGTACTTCGAGCAGTTCTTC.

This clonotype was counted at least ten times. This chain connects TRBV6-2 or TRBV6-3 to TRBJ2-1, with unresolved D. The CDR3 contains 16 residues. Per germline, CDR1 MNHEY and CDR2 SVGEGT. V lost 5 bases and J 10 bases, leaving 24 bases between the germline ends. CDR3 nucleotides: TGTGCCAGCAGTCGTCCCCTCACGGACGGCCTGAGGGAGCAGTTCTTC. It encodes CASSRPLTDGLREQFF.

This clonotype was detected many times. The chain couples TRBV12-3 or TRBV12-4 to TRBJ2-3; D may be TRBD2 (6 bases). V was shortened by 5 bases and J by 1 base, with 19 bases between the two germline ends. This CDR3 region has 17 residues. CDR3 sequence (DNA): TGTGCCAGCAGTCCTCGAGAGCGGGTGGGTCGCACAGATACGCAGTATTTT. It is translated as CASSPRERVGRTDTQYF.

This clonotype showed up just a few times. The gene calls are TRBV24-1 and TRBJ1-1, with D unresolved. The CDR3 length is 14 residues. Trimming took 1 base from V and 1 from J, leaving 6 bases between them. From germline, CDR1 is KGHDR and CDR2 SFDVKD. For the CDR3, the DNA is TGTGCCACCAGTGATTTACGCGCGAACACTGAAGCTTTCTTT. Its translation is CATSDLRANTEAFF.

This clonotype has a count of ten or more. This CDR3 is CASSITSTQPPLHF. CDR3 nucleotide sequence: TGTGCCAGTAGTATAACTTCCACCCAGCCACCCCTCCACTTT. The chain links TRBV19 to TRBJ1-6; the D is unclear. Germline V CDR1 and CDR2: LNHDA, SQIVND (reference sequence). This CDR3 comprises 14 residues. V lost 2 bases and J lost 11, with 13 bases in between.

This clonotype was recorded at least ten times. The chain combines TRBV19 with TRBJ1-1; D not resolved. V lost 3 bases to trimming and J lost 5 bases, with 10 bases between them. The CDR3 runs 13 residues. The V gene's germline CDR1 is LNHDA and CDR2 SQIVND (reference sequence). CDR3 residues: CASSIFGETEAFF. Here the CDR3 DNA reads TGTGCCAGTAGTATCTTCGGCGAAACTGAAGCTTTCTTT.

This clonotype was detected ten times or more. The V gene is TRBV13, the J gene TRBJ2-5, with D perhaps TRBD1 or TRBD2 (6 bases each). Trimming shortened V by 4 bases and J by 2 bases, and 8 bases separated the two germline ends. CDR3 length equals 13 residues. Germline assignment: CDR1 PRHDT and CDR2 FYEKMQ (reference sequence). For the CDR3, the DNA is TGTGCCAGCAGCTCGGGGGCTCAAGAGACCCAGTACTTC. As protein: CASSSGAQETQYF.

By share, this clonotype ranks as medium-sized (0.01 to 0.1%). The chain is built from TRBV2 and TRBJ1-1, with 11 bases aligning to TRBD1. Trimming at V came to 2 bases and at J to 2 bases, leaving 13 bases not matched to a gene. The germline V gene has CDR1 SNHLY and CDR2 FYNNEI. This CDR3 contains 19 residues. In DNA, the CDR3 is TGTGCCAGCAGTGAAAGGGACAGGGGGAAGGGAGTCTACAACACTGAAGCTTTCTTT. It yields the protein CASSERDRGKGVYNTEAFF.

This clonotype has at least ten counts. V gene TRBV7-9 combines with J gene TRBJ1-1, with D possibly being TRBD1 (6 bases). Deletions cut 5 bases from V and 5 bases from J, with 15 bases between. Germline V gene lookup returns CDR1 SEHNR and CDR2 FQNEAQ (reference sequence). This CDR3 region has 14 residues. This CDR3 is CASSARTAGTEAFF. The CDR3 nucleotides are TGTGCCAGCAGCGCGAGGACAGCCGGTACTGAAGCTTTCTTT. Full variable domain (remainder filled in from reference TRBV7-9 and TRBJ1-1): DTGVSQNPRHKITKRGQNVTFRCDPISEHNRLYWYRQTLGQGPEFLTYFQNEAQLEKSRLLSDRFSAERPKGSFSTLEIQRTEQGDSAMYLCASSARTAGTEAFFGQGTRLTVV.